What follows are 13 T cell receptor beta chains derived from one specimen sequenced in a study of radiation and T cells in renal cell carcinoma. Data came from immunoSEQ multiplex PCR; TCRdb stores just in-frame clones and leaves some out. The sample has roughly 130,000 clones; around nine tenths are singletons. Described time point: baseline pretreatment blood. Treatment given: 15 Gy SBRT to primary tumor, nephrectomy 4 weeks later. The sample consisted of blood, taken from a patient whose treatment included radiotherapy and nephrectomy. Receptors were obtained from a woman between 50 and 59 years old with renal cell carcinoma.

The V gene is TRBV21-1, the J gene TRBJ1-2; no DNA check was done on the table's D call, TRBD1. TRBV21-1 constitutes a pseudogene. The CDR3 is made up of 16 amino acids. The CDR3: CASSKRSPGIVYGYTF. CDR3 DNA: TGTGCCAGCAGCAAAAGGAGCCCAGGGATCGTCTATGGCTACACCTTC.

The V and J genes are TRBV7-2 and TRBJ2-7; D is uncertain. The germline CDR1 and CDR2 sequences are SGHTA and FQGNSA. V lost 5 bases, J lost 3 bases, and 8 bases lay in between. CDR3 length equals 12 residues. The CDR3, as DNA: TGTGCCAGCAGCCCTCTAGGCTACGAGCAGTACTTC. Its protein product is CASSPLGYEQYF.

The chain's CDR3 is CASSVEYGTYSPLHF. In nucleotides, the CDR3 is TGTGCCAGCAGCGTAGAATATGGAACGTACTCACCCCTCCACTTT. The chain uses TRBV9 and TRBJ1-6; D is unclear. Trimming left V 0 bases short and J 10 bases short, with 14 bases between. CDR3 length: 15 residues. The germline V gene encodes CDR1 SGDLS and CDR2 YYNGEE.

V gene TRBV11-2 combines with J gene TRBJ2-7, with TRBD2 identical over 11 bases. Germline V gene data show CDR1 as SGHAT and CDR2 as FQNNGV. This CDR3 is built from 15 residues. V dropped 5 bases and J dropped 4; count of bases not matched to a gene: 7. For the CDR3, the DNA is TGTGCCAGCAGCGGGGCTAGCGGGGGGTTGTACGAGCAGTACTTC. Translation gives CASSGASGGLYEQYF. Looking up the rest from reference TRBV11-2 and TRBJ2-7 gives the full variable domain: EAGVAQSPRYKIIEKRQSVAFWCNPISGHATLYWYQQILGQGPKLLIQFQNNGVVDDSQLPKDRFSAERLKGVDSTLKIQPAKLEDSAVYLCASSGASGGLYEQYFGPGTRLTVT.

V gene TRBV19 combines with J gene TRBJ1-2, with TRBD1 identical over 7 bases. There are 14 residues in the CDR3. Per the germline V gene, CDR1 is LNHDA and CDR2 is SQIVND (reference sequence). Unmatched junction bases numbered 8, after V lost 9 bases and J lost 1 base. CDR3: CASGQAGNNYGYTF. CDR3 nucleotide sequence: TGTGCCAGCGGACAGGCGGGGAATAACTATGGCTACACCTTC.

This chain links TRBV11-2 with TRBJ1-6; D call uncertain. V gave up 0 bases and J gave up 9 bases, with 9 bases separating them. This CDR3 has 14 residues. Germline V lookup: CDR1 SGHAT, CDR2 FQNNGV. The CDR3 loop is CASSLDREGSPLHF. CDR3 nucleotide sequence: TGTGCCAGCAGCTTAGATCGGGAGGGTTCACCCCTCCACTTT.

This chain links TRBV7-9 with TRBJ2-7, with 13 bases lining up with TRBD2. The V gene end was trimmed by 5 bases and the J gene end by 6 bases; junction bases not matched to a gene: 10. CDR1 SEHNR and CDR2 FQNEAQ come from the germline V gene (reference sequence). This CDR3 has 16 residues. This chain's CDR3 is CASSPTSGGVVVEQYF. CDR3 bases: TGTGCCAGCAGCCCCACTAGCGGGGGGGTGGTAGTCGAGCAGTACTTC.

The rearrangement uses TRBV5-6 and TRBJ2-7; D is uncertain. The CDR3 is 12 amino acids. Germline V gene sequence: CDR1 SGHDT, CDR2 YYEEEE. V was trimmed by 4 bases and J by 6 bases, leaving 11 bases between them. The CDR3 here is CASSRLWGEQYF. The CDR3 nucleotides read TGTGCCAGCAGCAGGCTTTGGGGCGAGCAGTACTTC.

The chain uses TRBV4-1 and TRBJ2-1; D is possibly TRBD1 (6 bases). This CDR3 is built from 15 residues. Between the trimmed V and J ends, which lost 4 bases and 2 bases, there was a span of 12 bases. CDR1 and CDR2 from the germline V gene are MGHRA and YSYEKL. CDR3 sequence reads: CASSLNRETYNEQFF. The DNA for the CDR3 is TGCGCCAGCAGCCTTAACAGGGAAACCTACAATGAGCAGTTCTTC.

V usage is TRBV7-8 and J usage is TRBJ2-4; D gene unclear. This CDR3 comprises 20 residues. Looked up from germline, CDR1 is SGHVS and CDR2 is FQNEAQ. V was cut by 1 base and J by 0 bases, with 22 bases left in between. For the CDR3, the DNA is TGTGCCAGCAGCTTAGAGGGTCTGGGTACACCTTTACTAGCCAAAAACATTCAGTACTTC. Encoded protein: CASSLEGLGTPLLAKNIQYF.

This chain joins TRBV7-9 and TRBJ1-5; D gene unclear. Per germline, CDR1 SEHNR and CDR2 FQNEAQ (reference sequence). Trimming pared 3 bases from V and 4 bases from J, leaving 7 bases between. This CDR3 is built from 13 residues. CDR3 amino acids: CASSFPGNQPQHF. CDR3 DNA sequence: TGTGCCAGCAGCTTCCCGGGGAATCAGCCCCAGCATTTT.

This sequence joins TRBV19 and TRBJ1-5; D is unclear. The CDR3 consists of 13 residues. The V gene's germline CDR1 is LNHDA and CDR2 SQIVND (reference sequence). The V end lost 7 bases, the J end lost 7 bases, and 14 bases lay between the germline ends. The CDR3 reads CASTPTPGQPQHF. CDR3 coding DNA: TGTGCCAGTACCCCCACCCCGGGACAGCCCCAGCATTTT.

The genes are TRBV7-8 and TRBJ2-1; 11 positions match TRBD1. Germline trimming cut 5 bases from V and 9 bases from J; bases unmatched to any gene: 12. The CDR3 is 16 amino acids. Germline V gene data show CDR1 as SGHVS and CDR2 as FQNEAQ. The CDR3 DNA sequence: TGTGCCAGCAGCAACCCGGGACAGGGGGTCGGTATTGAGCAGTTCTTC. Translated: CASSNPGQGVGIEQFF.